This T cell receptor beta chain was recovered during a study of cytomegalovirus exposure and HLA in healthy donors. General study findings and limits: CMV serostatus was the only immune exposure information that was available.

Comments on this clone: The target antigen is unknown.

Both 60 Vbeta primers and 13 Jbeta primers went into the PCR. Assay used: immunoSEQ multiplex PCR; TCRdb lists only in-frame clones, some missing. The data contain about 100,000 clones, roughly 70% of them singletons. At collection, donors were nominally healthy, but unrecorded immune exposures were probable. The sequenced sample consisted of PBMCs. This receptor was obtained from a woman aged 18-29 years in good health and CMV-seropositive.

The CDR3 is CSGKLANTEAFF. The DNA of the CDR3 is TGCAGCGGCAAATTAGCGAACACTGAAGCTTTCTTT. The V gene is TRBV29-1, the J gene TRBJ1-1; D unclear. The germline V gene encodes CDR1 SQVTM and CDR2 ANQGSEA. The CDR3 loop spans 12 amino acids. V was shortened by 7 bases and J by 1 base, with 10 bases between the two germline ends.